This T cell receptor (beta chain) was captured by sequencing in a study of blood T cell repertoires in COVID-19. Study-level information: Some COVID-19 samples were acute and others convalescent; all came from the United States, Italy and Spain. The cDNA or gDNA used as material had been derived from T cells, B-cell-depleted T cells, or PBMCs.

The authors' processing: Estimated nucleated cell counts came from reference gene primer amplification. Measured with immunoSEQ multiplex PCR; TCRdb has only the in-frame clones, and not every one. Clone size and the V and J calls come from that table; the DNA yielded D and trimming. The sample carries around 200,000 clones, approximately 85% recorded once. Per the germline V gene, CDR1 is LNHDA and CDR2 is SQIVND (reference sequence). The length of the CDR3 is 15 residues. V shed 6 bases, J shed 3 bases, and the junction held 5 bases outside the gene matches. The sequence was collected from a human donor with active or convalescent COVID-19. The donor label of this sample is uncertain. Sequenced material: peripheral blood. The genes are TRBV19 and TRBJ1-4; TRBD1 aligns across 9 bases. Here the CDR3 reads CASSLQGASNEKLFF. In DNA form, the CDR3 reads TGTGCCAGTAGCCTACAGGGGGCATCTAATGAAAAACTGTTTTTT.